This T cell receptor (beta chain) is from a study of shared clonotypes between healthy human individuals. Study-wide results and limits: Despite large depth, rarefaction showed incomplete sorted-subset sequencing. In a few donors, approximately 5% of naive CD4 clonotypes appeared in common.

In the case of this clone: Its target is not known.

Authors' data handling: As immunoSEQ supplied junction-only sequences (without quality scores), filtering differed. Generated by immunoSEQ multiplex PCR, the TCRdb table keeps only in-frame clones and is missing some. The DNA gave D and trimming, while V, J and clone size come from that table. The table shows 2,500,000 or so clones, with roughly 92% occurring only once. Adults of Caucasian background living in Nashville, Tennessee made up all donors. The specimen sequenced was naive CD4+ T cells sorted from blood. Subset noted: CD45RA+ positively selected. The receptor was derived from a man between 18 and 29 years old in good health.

The CDR3 here is CASSVRVTGLAGGTDTQYF. The CDR3 region has the DNA TGTGCCAGCAGCGTCAGAGTAACGGGACTAGCGGGAGGCACAGATACGCAGTATTTT. The rearrangement links TRBV9 to TRBJ2-3; 14 bases agree with TRBD2. Per the germline V gene, CDR1 is SGDLS and CDR2 is YYNGEE. The trim removed 2 bases at V and 1 base at J, leaving 9 bases unmatched. The CDR3 spans 19 residues.